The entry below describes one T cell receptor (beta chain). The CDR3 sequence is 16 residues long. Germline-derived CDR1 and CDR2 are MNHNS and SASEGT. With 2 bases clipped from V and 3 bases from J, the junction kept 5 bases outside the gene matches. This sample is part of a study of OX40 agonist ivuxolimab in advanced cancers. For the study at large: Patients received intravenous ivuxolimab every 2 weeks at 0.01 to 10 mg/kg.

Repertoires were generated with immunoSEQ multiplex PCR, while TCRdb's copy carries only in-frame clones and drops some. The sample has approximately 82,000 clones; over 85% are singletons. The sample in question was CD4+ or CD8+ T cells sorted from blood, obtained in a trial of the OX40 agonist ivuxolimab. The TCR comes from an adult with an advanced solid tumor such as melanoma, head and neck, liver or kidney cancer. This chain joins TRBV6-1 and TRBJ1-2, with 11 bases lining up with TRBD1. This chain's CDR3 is CASSERRDRGDYGYTF. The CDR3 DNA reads TGTGCCAGCAGTGAAAGAAGGGACAGGGGGGACTATGGCTACACCTTC.